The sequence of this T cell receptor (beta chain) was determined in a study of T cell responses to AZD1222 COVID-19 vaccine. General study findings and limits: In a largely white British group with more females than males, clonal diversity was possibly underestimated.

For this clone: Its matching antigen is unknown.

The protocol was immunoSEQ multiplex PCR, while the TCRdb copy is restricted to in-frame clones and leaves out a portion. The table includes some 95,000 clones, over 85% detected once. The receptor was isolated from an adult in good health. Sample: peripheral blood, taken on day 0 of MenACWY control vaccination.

The CDR3 loop is CASSLSGGGAGELFF. DNA of the CDR3: TGTGCCAGCAGTTTATCCGGGGGGGGTGCCGGGGAGCTGTTTTTT. The chain uses TRBV28 and TRBJ2-2; 8 nucleotides match TRBD2. The CDR3 totals 15 residues. The trim removed 1 base at V and 6 bases at J, leaving 4 bases unmatched. From germline, CDR1 is MDHEN and CDR2 SYDVKM.